This T cell receptor beta chain comes out of a study of shared clonotypes between healthy human individuals. The junction had 14 bases not matched to a gene; V was cut back by 4 bases and J by 2 bases. The CDR3 runs to 19 residues. Germline V lookup: CDR1 SGHRS, CDR2 YFSETQ. This clone has a single count. Antigen specificity is unknown. Input per replicate PCR of unsorted PBMC was about 300 ng DNA, corresponding to tens of thousands of T cell genomes. TCRdb's table, derived via immunoSEQ multiplex PCR, lists solely in-frame clones and lacks some. Among about 480,000 clones listed, 79% were seen once. Notes on the study in general: It was expected that sequencing depth would affect clonotype sharing among donors. The study sampled only blood, and tissue repertoires likely differ.

The sequence derives from a woman between 35 and 50 years old in good health. Some clones in this sample may be carry-over from other donors' samples. V gene TRBV5-1 combines with J gene TRBJ2-1, with 11 bases that match TRBD2. The sample was PBMCs. CDR3 amino acids: CASSPGSGTSGGAYNEQFF. The CDR3 DNA reads TGCGCCAGCAGCCCGGGCTCGGGGACTAGCGGCGGAGCCTACAATGAGCAGTTCTTC. Variable domain in full (rest from reference TRBV5-1 and TRBJ2-1): KAGVTQTPRYLIKTRGQQVTLSCSPISGHRSVSWYQQTPGQGLQFLFEYFSETQRNKGNFPGRFSGRQFSNSRSEMNVSTLELGDSALYLCASSPGSGTSGGAYNEQFFGPGTRLTVL.